The T cell receptor beta chain under discussion was sequenced for a study of blood T cell repertoires in COVID-19. Study details: Acute and convalescent COVID-19 specimens originated in the United States, Italy and Spain.

Per the germline V gene, CDR1 is SGDLS and CDR2 is YYNGEE. V lost 4 bases to trimming and J lost 4 bases; unmatched junction nucleotides: 12. The CDR3 is 16 amino acids. Only in-frame clones appear in the TCRdb table, and some are missing; sequencing was by immunoSEQ multiplex PCR. The sample carries roughly 140,000 clones, over 75% recorded once. Sequenced input: peripheral blood. The rearrangement uses TRBV9 and TRBJ1-1, with 8 bases matching TRBD1. This clonotype was sampled from a woman aged 50 to 60 with acute or convalescent COVID-19. The CDR3 nucleotides read TGTGCCAGCAGCCGGAGGGACAGGCGGGTGAGCACTGAAGCTTTCTTT. Protein sequence: CASSRRDRRVSTEAFF.